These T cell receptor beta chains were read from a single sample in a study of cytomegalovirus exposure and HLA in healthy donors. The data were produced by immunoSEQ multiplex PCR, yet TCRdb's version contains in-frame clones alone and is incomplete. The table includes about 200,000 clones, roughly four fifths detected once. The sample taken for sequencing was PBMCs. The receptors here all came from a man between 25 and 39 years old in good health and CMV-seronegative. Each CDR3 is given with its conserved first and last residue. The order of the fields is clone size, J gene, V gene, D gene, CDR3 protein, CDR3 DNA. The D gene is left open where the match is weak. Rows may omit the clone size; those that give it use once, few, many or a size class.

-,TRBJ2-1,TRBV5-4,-,CASSLLASNNEQFF,TGTGCCAGCAGCTTGCTAGCGTCTAACAATGAGCAGTTCTTC
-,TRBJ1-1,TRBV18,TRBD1,CASSSGQGDTEAFF,TGTGCCAGCTCATCGGGACAGGGGGACACTGAAGCTTTCTTT
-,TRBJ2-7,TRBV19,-,CASTVQFSEGYEQYF,TGTGCCAGTACCGTACAATTCTCCGAGGGCTACGAGCAGTACTTC
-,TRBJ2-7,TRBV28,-,CASSLRTGEQYF,TGTGCCAGCAGTTTGCGTACAGGCGAGCAGTACTTC
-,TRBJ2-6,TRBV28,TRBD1,CASAGTGRSGANVLTF,TGTGCCAGTGCCGGGACAGGCCGCTCTGGGGCCAACGTCCTGACTTTC
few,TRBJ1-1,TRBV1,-,CTSSQDEPGNTEAFF,TGCACCAGCAGCCAAGACGAGCCAGGAAACACTGAAGCTTTCTTT
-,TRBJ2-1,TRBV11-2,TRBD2,CASSLDLLAGAYEQFF,TGTGCCAGCAGCTTAGATTTACTAGCGGGAGCCTATGAGCAGTTCTTC
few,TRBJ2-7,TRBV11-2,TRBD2,CASSLITSGRSSYEQYF,TGTGCCAGCAGCTTAATCACTAGCGGGAGGAGTTCCTACGAGCAGTACTTC
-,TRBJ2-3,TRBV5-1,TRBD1,CASSLGTGLSDTQYF,TGCGCCAGCAGCTTGGGGACAGGTTTATCGGATACGCAGTATTTT
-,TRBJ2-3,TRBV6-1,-,CASSRVRDTQYF,TGTGCCAGCAGCCGTGTCAGGGATACGCAGTATTTT
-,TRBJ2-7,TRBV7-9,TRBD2,CASSPGTSGTLSYEQYF,TGTGCCAGCAGCCCCGGGACTAGCGGTACCCTCTCCTACGAGCAGTACTTC
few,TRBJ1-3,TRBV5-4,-,CASSYRGGNTIYF,TGTGCCAGCAGCTACAGAGGGGGAAACACCATATATTTT
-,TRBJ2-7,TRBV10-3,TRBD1,CAIRGGQGDEQYF,TGTGCCATCAGGGGGGGACAGGGGGACGAGCAGTACTTC
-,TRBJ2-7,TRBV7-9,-,CASAEGDEQYF,TGTGCCAGCGCCGAGGGGGACGAGCAGTACTTC
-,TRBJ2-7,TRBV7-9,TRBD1,CASSDNRGPEQYF,TGTGCCAGCAGCGACAACAGGGGGCCCGAGCAGTACTTC
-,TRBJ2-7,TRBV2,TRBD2,CASRGLGYEQYF,TGTGCCAGCAGAGGACTAGGCTACGAGCAGTACTTC
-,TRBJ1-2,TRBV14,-,CASSQDRESYTF,TGTGCCAGCAGCCAAGATAGGGAGAGCTACACCTTC
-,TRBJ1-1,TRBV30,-,CAWSPGMNTEAFF,TGTGCCTGGAGCCCGGGAATGAACACTGAAGCTTTCTTT
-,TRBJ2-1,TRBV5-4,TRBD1,CASSPRMDRGSYNEQFF,TGTGCCAGCAGCCCCCGGATGGACAGGGGCTCCTACAATGAGCAGTTCTTC
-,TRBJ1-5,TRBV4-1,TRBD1,CASSPHIRTGGEQPQHF,TGCGCCAGCAGCCCCCATATACGGACAGGGGGCGAGCAGCCCCAGCATTTT
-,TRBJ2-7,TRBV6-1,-,CASSALANPSYEQYF,TGTGCCAGCAGTGCCCTAGCGAACCCGTCCTACGAGCAGTACTTC
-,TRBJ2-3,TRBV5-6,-,CASSLYRTIVVTDTQYF,TGTGCCAGCAGCTTGTATAGGACAATAGTTGTAACAGATACGCAGTATTTT
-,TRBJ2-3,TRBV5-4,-,CASSLALAQDTQYF,TGTGCCAGCAGCTTGGCCCTAGCCCAAGATACGCAGTATTTT
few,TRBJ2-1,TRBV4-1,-,CASSQEPTAAGIAEQFF,TGCGCCAGCAGCCAAGAGCCTACGGCGGCCGGTATTGCTGAGCAGTTCTTC
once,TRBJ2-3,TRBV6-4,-,CASSVGDTQYF,TGTGCCAGCAGTGTCGGAGATACGCAGTATTTT
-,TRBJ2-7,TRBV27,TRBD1,CASSGPRQGGIDEQYF,TGTGCCAGCAGCGGACCCAGACAGGGGGGAATCGACGAGCAGTACTTC
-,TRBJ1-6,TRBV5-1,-,CASSLESGVYSPLHF,TGCGCCAGCAGCTTGGAGTCAGGGGTTTATTCACCCCTCCACTTT
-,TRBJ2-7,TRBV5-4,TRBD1,CASSLGPRGLNEQYF,TGTGCCAGCAGCTTGGGCCCAAGGGGGCTCAACGAGCAGTACTTC
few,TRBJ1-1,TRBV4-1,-,CASSQGGNTEAFF,TGCGCCAGCAGCCAGGGAGGGAACACTGAAGCTTTCTTT
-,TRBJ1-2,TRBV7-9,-,CASSLAVRKTYGYTF,TGTGCCAGCAGCTTAGCGGTCAGGAAAACCTATGGCTACACCTTC
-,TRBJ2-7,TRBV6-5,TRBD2,CASSRSGPSYEQYF,TGTGCCAGCAGTCGTAGCGGGCCCTCCTACGAGCAGTACTTC
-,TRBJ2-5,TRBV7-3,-,CASSLQPGQQETQYF,TGTGCCAGCAGCTTACAACCGGGACAACAAGAGACCCAGTACTTC
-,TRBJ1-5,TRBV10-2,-,CASSSRGRDQPQHF,TGCGCCAGCAGCAGCAGGGGAAGGGATCAGCCCCAGCATTTT
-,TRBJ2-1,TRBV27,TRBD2,CASSLAGGWNEQFF,TGTGCCAGCAGTTTAGCGGGAGGCTGGAATGAGCAGTTCTTC
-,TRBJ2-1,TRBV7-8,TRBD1,CASSAPDRGVPRQFF,TGTGCCAGCAGCGCACCGGACAGGGGAGTCCCCAGGCAGTTCTTC
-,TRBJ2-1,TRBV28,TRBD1,CASSLGDRANEQFF,TGTGCCAGCAGTTTGGGGGACAGGGCGAATGAGCAGTTCTTC
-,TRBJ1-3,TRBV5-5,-,CASSLVPGQGSYGNTIYF,TGTGCCAGCAGCTTAGTCCCCGGCCAGGGAAGTTATGGAAACACCATATATTTT
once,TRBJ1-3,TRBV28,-,CASLGRNSGNTIYF,TGTGCCAGCCTCGGCAGGAACTCTGGAAACACCATATATTTT
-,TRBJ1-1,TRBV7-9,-,CASSLSRGGDTEAFF,TGTGCCAGCAGCTTATCACGGGGGGGGGACACTGAAGCTTTCTTT
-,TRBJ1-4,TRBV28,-,CASSPPPLGKLFF,TGTGCCAGCAGCCCTCCCCCGCTCGGGAAACTGTTTTTT
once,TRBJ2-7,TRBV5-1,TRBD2,CASSWGLADSYEQYF,TGCGCCAGCAGCTGGGGACTAGCGGATTCCTACGAGCAGTACTTC
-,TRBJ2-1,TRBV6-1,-,CASRGQLAYNEQFF,TGTGCCAGCAGGGGACAACTTGCCTACAATGAGCAGTTCTTC
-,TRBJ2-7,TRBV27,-,CASRISGNSYEQYF,TGTGCCAGCCGCATTAGCGGAAACTCCTACGAGCAGTACTTC
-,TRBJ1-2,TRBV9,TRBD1,CASSAGTGNGYTF,TGTGCCAGCAGCGCCGGGACAGGGAACGGCTACACCTTC
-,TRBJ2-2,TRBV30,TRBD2,CAWGLAGGWGTGELFF,TGTGCCTGGGGTCTAGCCGGGGGGTGGGGCACCGGGGAGCTGTTTTTT
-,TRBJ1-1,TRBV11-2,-,CASSLDWPNEAFF,TGTGCCAGCAGCTTAGATTGGCCAAACGAAGCTTTCTTT
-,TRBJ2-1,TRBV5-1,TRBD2,CASSLVVSGRSYNEQFF,TGCGCCAGCAGCTTGGTAGTTAGCGGGAGATCCTACAATGAGCAGTTCTTC
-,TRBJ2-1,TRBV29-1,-,CSIHSISGGCYNEQFF,TGCAGCATCCACAGCATCAGCGGCGGGTGCTACAATGAGCAGTTCTTC
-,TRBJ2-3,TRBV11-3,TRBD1,CASSGRDRGTDTQYF,TGTGCCAGCAGCGGCCGGGACAGGGGTACAGATACGCAGTATTTT
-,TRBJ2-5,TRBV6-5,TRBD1,CASSPRTGWETQYF,TGTGCCAGCAGTCCCAGGACAGGATGGGAGACCCAGTACTTC
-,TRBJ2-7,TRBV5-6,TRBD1,CASSPQGALAYEQYF,TGTGCCAGCAGCCCACAGGGGGCGTTGGCCTACGAGCAGTACTTC
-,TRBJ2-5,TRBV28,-,CASSPHQGGETQYF,TGTGCCAGCAGTCCGCATCAGGGGGGAGAGACCCAGTACTTC